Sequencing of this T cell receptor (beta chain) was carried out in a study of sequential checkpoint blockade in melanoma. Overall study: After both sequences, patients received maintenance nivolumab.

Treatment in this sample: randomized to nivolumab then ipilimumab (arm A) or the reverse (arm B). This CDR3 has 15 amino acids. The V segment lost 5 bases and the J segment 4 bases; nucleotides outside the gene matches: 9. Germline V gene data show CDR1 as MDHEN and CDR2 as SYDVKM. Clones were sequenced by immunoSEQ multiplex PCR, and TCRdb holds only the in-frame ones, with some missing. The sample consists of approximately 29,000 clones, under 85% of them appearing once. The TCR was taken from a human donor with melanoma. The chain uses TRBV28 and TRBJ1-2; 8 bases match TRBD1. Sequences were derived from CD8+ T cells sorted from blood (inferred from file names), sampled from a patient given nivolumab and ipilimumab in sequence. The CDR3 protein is CASSKTGGRSYGYTF. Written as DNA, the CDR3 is TGTGCCAGCAGTAAAACAGGGGGAAGGTCCTATGGCTACACCTTC.